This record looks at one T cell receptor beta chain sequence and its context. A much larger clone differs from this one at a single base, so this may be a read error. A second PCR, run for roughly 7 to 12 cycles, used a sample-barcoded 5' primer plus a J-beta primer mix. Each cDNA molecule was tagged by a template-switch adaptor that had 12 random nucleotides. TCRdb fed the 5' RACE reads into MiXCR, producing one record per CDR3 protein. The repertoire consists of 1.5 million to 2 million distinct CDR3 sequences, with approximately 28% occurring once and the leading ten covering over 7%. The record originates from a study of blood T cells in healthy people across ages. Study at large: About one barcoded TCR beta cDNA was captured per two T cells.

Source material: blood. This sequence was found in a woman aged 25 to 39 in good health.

The CDR3 here is CSARGAHGETQYF. The CDR3 bases are TGCAGTGCTAGGGGAGCCCACGGAGAGACCCAGTACTTC. The rearrangement links TRBV20-1 to TRBJ2-5; D possibly corresponds to TRBD2 (5 bases). The germline V gene has CDR1 DFQATT and CDR2 SNEGSKA (reference sequence). CDR3 length: 13 residues. V shed 3 bases and J shed 4 bases, with 12 bases lying between them.